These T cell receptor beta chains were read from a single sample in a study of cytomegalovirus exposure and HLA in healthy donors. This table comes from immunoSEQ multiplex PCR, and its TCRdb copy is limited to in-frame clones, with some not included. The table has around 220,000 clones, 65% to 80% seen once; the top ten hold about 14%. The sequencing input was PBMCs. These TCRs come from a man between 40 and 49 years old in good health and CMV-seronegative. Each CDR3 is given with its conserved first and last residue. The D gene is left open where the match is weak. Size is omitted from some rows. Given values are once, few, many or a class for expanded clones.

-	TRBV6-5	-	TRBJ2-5	TGTGCCGCACAGGGACCTCAAGAGACCCAGTACTTC	CAAQGPQETQYF
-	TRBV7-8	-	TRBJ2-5	TGTGCCAGCGACGGGACAACCATCAGGGGGGCCCAGTACTTC	CASDGTTIRGAQYF
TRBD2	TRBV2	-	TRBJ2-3	TGTGCCAGCAGTGTCTTCGGGGGGGCCCCCACAGATACGCAGTATTTT	CASSVFGGAPTDTQYF
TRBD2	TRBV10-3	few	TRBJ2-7	TGTGCCATCAGTGGGGGAGGGTCCTCCTACGAGCAGTACTTC	CAISGGGSSYEQYF
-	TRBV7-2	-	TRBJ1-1	TGTGCCAGCAGCTTAGCAGGGAGCGCTGAAGCTTTCTTT	CASSLAGSAEAFF
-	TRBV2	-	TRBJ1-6	TGTGCCAGCGTCGGACTAAATTCACCCCTCCACTTT	CASVGLNSPLHF
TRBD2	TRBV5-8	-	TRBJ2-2	TGTGCCAGCAGCTTGCCTCTAGCGGGGGGCCTTAACACCGGGGAGCTGTTTTTT	CASSLPLAGGLNTGELFF
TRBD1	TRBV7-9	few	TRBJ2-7	TGTGCCAGCAGCCCACCGGGACAGACCTACGAGCAGTACTTC	CASSPPGQTYEQYF
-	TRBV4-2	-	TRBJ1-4	TGTGCCAGCAGCCAAGATCCGGCAGGGGCGGTTAATGAAAAACTGTTTTTT	CASSQDPAGAVNEKLFF
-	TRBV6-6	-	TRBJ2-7	TGTGCCAGCAGTCAGAGAAGACCAGCGGAGGGCTACGAGCAGTACTTC	CASSQRRPAEGYEQYF
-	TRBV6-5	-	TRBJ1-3	TGTGCCAGCAACTCACTTGGCTCTGGAAACACCATATATTTT	CASNSLGSGNTIYF
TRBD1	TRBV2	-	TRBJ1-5	TGTGCCAGCAGTGGGGGGACAGGGGGTAGGCCCCAGCATTTT	CASSGGTGGRPQHF
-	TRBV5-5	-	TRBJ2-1	TGTGCCAGCAGCTTGGAGAGGACTATCAATGAGCAGTTCTTC	CASSLERTINEQFF
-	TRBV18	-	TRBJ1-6	TGTGCCAGCTCACCAGTTGGGACTCATAATTCACCCCTCCACTTT	CASSPVGTHNSPLHF
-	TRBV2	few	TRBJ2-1	TGTGCCGGTCGGACCGACAGCTCCTACAATGAGCAGTTCTTC	CAGRTDSSYNEQFF
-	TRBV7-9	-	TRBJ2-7	TGTGCCAGCAGCTATACCTACGAGCAGTACTTC	CASSYTYEQYF
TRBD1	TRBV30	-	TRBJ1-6	TGTGCCTCCGCCTACAGGGGTAATTCACCCCTCCACTTT	CASAYRGNSPLHF
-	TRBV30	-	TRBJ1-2	TGTGCCTGGAGTGCCCGGTATGGCTACACCTTC	CAWSARYGYTF
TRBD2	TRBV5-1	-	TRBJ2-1	TGCGCCAGCAGAAGGACTAGCGGGGTGAATGAGCAGTTCTTC	CASRRTSGVNEQFF
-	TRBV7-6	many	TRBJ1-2	TGTGCCAGCAGCTTTCCCCAGGGGAAAGGCTACACCTTC	CASSFPQGKGYTF
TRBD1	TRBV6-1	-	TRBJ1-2	TGTGCCAGTTCCGGGACAGATTTCGCTGGATATGGCTACACCTTC	CASSGTDFAGYGYTF
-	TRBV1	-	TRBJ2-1	TGCACCAGCAGCCAAGAAATAATCTCCTACAATGAGCAGTTCTTC	CTSSQEIISYNEQFF
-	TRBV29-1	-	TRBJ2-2	TGCAGCGTTGAAACGGGTGCCGGGGAGCTGTTTTTT	CSVETGAGELFF
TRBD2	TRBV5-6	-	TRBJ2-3	TGTGCCAGCTTAGAAAGCGGGAGAAGCACAGATACGCAGTATTTT	CASLESGRSTDTQYF
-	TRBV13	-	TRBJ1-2	TGTGCCAGCAGCCTCCAGGGTGAAGGCTACACCTTC	CASSLQGEGYTF
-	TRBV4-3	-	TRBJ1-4	TGCGCCAGCAGCCAAGCGGGTATTGATGAAAAACTGTTTTTT	CASSQAGIDEKLFF
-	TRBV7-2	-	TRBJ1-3	TGTGCCAGCAGCTCCTACTCTGGAAACACCATATATTTT	CASSSYSGNTIYF
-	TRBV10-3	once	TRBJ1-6	TGTGCCAGCTCGGAGGGTCAACGGAATTCACCCCTCCACTTT	CASSEGQRNSPLHF
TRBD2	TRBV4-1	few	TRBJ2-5	TGCGCCAGCAGCCAAAGGACTAGCGGGAGCCCCTACCAAGAGACCCAGTACTTC	CASSQRTSGSPYQETQYF
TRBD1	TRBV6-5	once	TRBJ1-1	TGTGCCAGCAGTTACGGGACAGGAAACACTGAAGCTTTCTTT	CASSYGTGNTEAFF
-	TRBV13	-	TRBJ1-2	TGTGCCAGCAGTTCGGCGGTGGGGGCGGACTATGGCTACACCTTC	CASSSAVGADYGYTF
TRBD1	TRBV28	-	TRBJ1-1	TGTGCCACGCGCCTCCAACAGGGGGTTTACACTGAAGCTTTCTTT	CATRLQQGVYTEAFF
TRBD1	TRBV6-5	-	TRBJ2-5	TGTGCCAGCAGTAAGACAGGGGAAAAGACCCAGTACTTC	CASSKTGEKTQYF
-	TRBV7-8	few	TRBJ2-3	TGTGCCAGCAGCTTAGGGGGGCGCCCCCCCGCAGATACGCAGTATTTT	CASSLGGRPPADTQYF
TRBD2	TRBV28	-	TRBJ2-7	TGTGCCAGCAGTTCATCCGGGACTAGCGTGGACGAGCAGTACTTC	CASSSSGTSVDEQYF
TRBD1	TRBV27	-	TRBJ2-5	TGTGCCAGCAGCGCCCTGACAGGGCGTGAGACCCAGTACTTC	CASSALTGRETQYF
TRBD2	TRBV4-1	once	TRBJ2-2	TGCGCCAGCAGGACGACTAGCGGGGGGGCCATCGGGGAGCTGTTTTTT	CASRTTSGGAIGELFF
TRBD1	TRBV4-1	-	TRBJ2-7	TGCGCCAGCAGATCGAGGGACAGGGGAGTTTACGAGCAGTACTTC	CASRSRDRGVYEQYF
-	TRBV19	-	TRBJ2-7	TGTGCCAGTAGTATTGTAGGGGTCTACGAGCAGTACTTC	CASSIVGVYEQYF
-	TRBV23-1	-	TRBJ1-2	TGCGCCAGCAGTCAGTCCCTACCGGGAAAAGGCTACACCTTC	CASSQSLPGKGYTF
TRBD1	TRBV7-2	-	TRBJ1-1	TGTGCCAGCAGCCTACCGGGACAGATGACGAAGGGAGCTTTCTTT	CASSLPGQMTKGAFF